These 15 T cell receptor beta chains were sequenced from one sample in a study of blood T cell repertoires in COVID-19. TCRdb's table, derived via immunoSEQ multiplex PCR, lists solely in-frame clones and lacks some. This table has 150,000 to 200,000 clones, around 87% appearing once. The sequenced material came from peripheral blood. These receptors came from a woman older than 75 in a cohort sampled during active or convalescent COVID-19.

This clone occurred a few times. The chain has TRBV19 and TRBJ1-2, with a tentative D call TRBD1 (6 bases). The CDR3 loop spans 15 amino acids. In germline, CDR1 is LNHDA, CDR2 SQIVND (reference sequence). Trimming pared 7 bases from V and 1 base from J, leaving 16 bases between. The CDR3 loop is CASNPGTLDNYGYTF. The CDR3 DNA is TGTGCCAGTAACCCCGGGACACTAGATAACTATGGCTACACCTTC.

This clone was observed once. This chain joins TRBV19 and TRBJ1-2; weak D call: TRBD1 (5 bases). V was pared by 4 bases and J by 4 bases, with 13 bases between. This CDR3 contains 14 residues. Germline lookup yields CDR1 LNHDA and CDR2 SQIVND (reference sequence). CDR3 DNA: TGTGCCAGTAGTACACAGGCGAGAGTCTATGGCTACACCTTC. It specifies CASSTQARVYGYTF. Full variable domain (rest looked up from reference TRBV19 and TRBJ1-2): DGGITQSPKYLFRKEGQNVTLSCEQNLNHDAMYWYRQDPGQGLRLIYYSQIVNDFQKGDIAEGYSVSREKKESFPLTVTSAQKNPTAFYLCASSTQARVYGYTFGSGTRLTVV.

This chain joins TRBV7-2 and TRBJ2-5; 8 bases agree with TRBD2. Trimming removed 3 bases from V and 2 bases from J; junction bases left unmatched: 8. CDR3 length: 16 amino acids. Per germline, CDR1 SGHTA and CDR2 FQGNSA. CDR3 sequence reads: CASSFARLAWQETQYF. In DNA, the CDR3 is TGTGCCAGCAGCTTTGCAAGACTAGCGTGGCAAGAGACCCAGTACTTC. Looking up the rest from reference TRBV7-2 and TRBJ2-5 gives the full variable domain: GAGVSQSPSNKVTEKGKDVELRCDPISGHTALYWYRQSLGQGLEFLIYFQGNSAPDKSGLPSDRFSAERTGGSVSTLTIQRTQQEDSAVYLCASSFARLAWQETQYFGPGTRLLVL.

The chain couples TRBV7-8 to TRBJ1-4; TRBD1 matches at 7 bases. The CDR3 contains 14 residues. Germline CDR1 is SGHVS and CDR2 is FQNEAQ. The V segment lost 5 bases and the J segment 5 bases; nucleotides outside the gene matches: 5. The CDR3: CASSQGVRNEKLFF. The CDR3 DNA reads as TGTGCCAGCAGCCAGGGGGTGAGGAATGAAAAACTGTTTTTT.

V and J are TRBV6-5 and TRBJ1-6, with 7 bases fitting TRBD1. This CDR3 comprises 14 residues. V lost 6 bases and J lost 4; bases outside the gene matches: 3. The germline gives CDR1 MNHEY, CDR2 SVGAGI. This CDR3 is CASRPQGYNSPLHF. The CDR3 DNA reads TGTGCCAGCAGACCACAGGGGTATAATTCACCCCTCCACTTT.

The chain links TRBV10-2 to TRBJ1-1; D perhaps matches TRBD1 (5 bases). From germline, CDR1 is WSHSY and CDR2 SAAADI. V lost 3 bases and J 2 bases, leaving 7 bases between the germline ends. The CDR3 totals 13 residues. Written as DNA, the CDR3 is TGCGCCAGCAGTGAAAGGGGTAACACTGAAGCTTTCTTT. It is translated as CASSERGNTEAFF.

This clone was seen just once. The V gene is TRBV6-5, the J gene TRBJ2-1; TRBD1 aligns across 9 bases. Looked up from germline, CDR1 is MNHEY and CDR2 is SVGAGI. V lost 2 bases to trimming and J lost 4 bases; unmatched junction nucleotides: 6. The CDR3 is made up of 16 amino acids. The CDR3 region is CASSYTGTGTYNEQFF. For the CDR3, the DNA is TGTGCCAGCAGTTACACCGGGACAGGGACATACAATGAGCAGTTCTTC.

The rearrangement uses TRBV12-2 and TRBJ2-2; the table's D call of TRBD1 was not tested on the DNA. TRBV12-2 is assigned pseudogene status. The CDR3 consists of 17 residues. The CDR3 coding sequence is TGTGCAAGTCGCCCTTGCCCGACAGGGGAGGTCACCGGGGAGCTGTTTTTT. Translated, it gives CASRPCPTGEVTGELFF.

This rearrangement joins TRBV6-1 to TRBJ2-1; 7 nucleotides agree with TRBD2. The V gene's germline CDR1 is MNHNS and CDR2 SASEGT. The CDR3 totals 14 residues. V shed 2 bases and J 4 bases; nucleotides not matched to a gene: 2. CDR3 nucleotide sequence: TGTGCCAGCAGTGAAAGCGGGACTTACAATGAGCAGTTCTTC. It is translated as CASSESGTYNEQFF.

CDR3 protein: CASSRAREHGGKLFF. The CDR3 coding sequence is TGTGCCAGCAGTCGAGCGCGTGAACACGGGGGAAAACTGTTTTTT. The chain recombines TRBV6-2 or TRBV6-3 with TRBJ1-4; maybe TRBD1 (5 bases). Between the trimmed V and J ends, which lost 5 bases and 10 bases, there was a span of 20 bases. CDR1 MNHEY and CDR2 SVGEGT come from the germline V gene. The CDR3 has 15 residues.

This clone was picked up a small number of times. The chain couples TRBV13 to TRBJ2-3, with 11 bases fitting TRBD1. Looked up from germline, CDR1 is PRHDT and CDR2 is FYEKMQ (reference sequence). Losses at the gene ends were 5 bases for V and 2 bases for J; bases not matched to a gene: 3. The CDR3 sequence is 15 residues long. The CDR3, as DNA: TGTGCCAGCAGCGAGGGACAGGGGGTCACAGATACGCAGTATTTT. Protein: CASSEGQGVTDTQYF.

The J gene is TRBJ1-5, the V gene TRBV10-3; 7 bases map to TRBD1. Germline lookup yields CDR1 ENHRY and CDR2 SYGVKD. V trimming: 0 bases; J trimming: 2 bases; junction bases outside the gene matches: 1. The CDR3 sequence is 15 residues long. CDR3 DNA: TGTGCCATCAGTGAGTCCACAGGGGGCAATCAGCCCCAGCATTTT. The encoded protein is CAISESTGGNQPQHF.

This chain connects TRBV5-1 to TRBJ2-2; D not resolved. V lost 0 bases and J 0 bases, leaving 6 bases between the germline ends. CDR1 and CDR2 (germline): SGHRS, YFSETQ. The CDR3 extends over 15 amino acids. The CDR3 loop reads CASSLGAANTGELFF. The CDR3 nucleotides read TGCGCCAGCAGCTTGGGAGCCGCGAACACCGGGGAGCTGTTTTTT.

The J gene is TRBJ2-2, the V gene TRBV7-9; TRBD2 matches 8 bases. Germline V CDR1 and CDR2: SEHNR, FQNEAQ (reference sequence). V shed 5 bases, J shed 6 bases, and the junction held 8 bases outside the gene matches. This CDR3 is 15 amino acids long. The CDR3 here is CASSGGLVGAGELFF. In DNA, the CDR3 is TGTGCCAGCAGCGGGGGACTAGTGGGCGCCGGGGAGCTGTTTTTT.

The J gene is TRBJ2-7, the V gene TRBV28, with D maybe TRBD1 (5 bases). Germline V gene lookup returns CDR1 MDHEN and CDR2 SYDVKM. Trimming cost V 3 bases and J 3 bases, with 9 bases left between them. The CDR3 has 13 residues. Here the CDR3 DNA reads TGTGCCAGCAGTTTTGACAGTCTCTACGAGCAGTACGTC. As protein: CASSFDSLYEQYV.